This T cell receptor beta chain was captured by sequencing in a study of blood T cell repertoires in COVID-19. Sequencing used immunoSEQ multiplex PCR; TCRdb keeps in-frame clones, though not all of them. The repertoire includes about 150,000 clones, roughly nine tenths of them detected once, and under 2.5% sits in the top ten. V shed 3 bases and J 7 bases; nucleotides not matched to a gene: 14. The CDR3 contains 17 residues. Germline V gene data show CDR1 as PRHDT and CDR2 as FYEKMQ (reference sequence). What was sequenced was peripheral blood. This sequence was found in a woman in her 70s with acute or convalescent COVID-19. The chain employs TRBV13 and TRBJ2-1; the match to TRBD1 covers 8 bases. This CDR3 is CASSLGLGTGIGNEQFF. The DNA of the CDR3 is TGTGCCAGCAGCTTGGGACTTGGGACAGGAATCGGAAATGAGCAGTTCTTC.